One sample yielded the 19 T cell receptor beta chains listed below, sequenced in a study of cytomegalovirus exposure and HLA in healthy donors. In the PCR, 60 Vbeta and 13 Jbeta primers were used. Profiled with immunoSEQ multiplex PCR; TCRdb holds only in-frame clones, not every one. The sample contains roughly 80,000 clones, around 81% of which appear only once. Sample: PBMCs. These receptors were collected from a woman aged 25 to 39 in good health and CMV-seronegative.

The J gene is TRBJ2-7, the V gene TRBV30; 9 bases match TRBD1. In germline, CDR1 is GTSNPN, CDR2 SVGIG (reference sequence). The CDR3 loop spans 15 amino acids. V lost 3 bases, J lost 2 bases, and 8 bases stayed unmatched. The DNA of the CDR3 is TGTGCCTGGAGGTTCCGGGACAGGGCTCCCTACGAGCAGTACTTC. Protein sequence: CAWRFRDRAPYEQYF.

V gene TRBV4-1 combines with J gene TRBJ2-5; 8 bases fit TRBD2. V was pared by 0 bases and J by 1 base, with 1 base of the junction left unmatched. CDR1 is MGHRA and CDR2 is YSYEKL in the germline V gene. The CDR3 extends over 15 amino acids. The CDR3 here is CASSQDLAGQETQYF. In DNA, the CDR3 is TGCGCCAGCAGCCAAGATCTAGCGGGCCAAGAGACCCAGTACTTC.

V gene TRBV12-2 combines with J gene TRBJ1-1; no check of the table's D call, TRBD1, against the DNA was made. TRBV12-2 is a recognized pseudogene. The CDR3 contains 18 residues. This CDR3 reads CASRRTVPYLKRNTEAFF. In DNA, the CDR3 is TGTGCAAGTCGCCGGACAGTTCCGTATCTAAAACGGAACACTGAAGCTTTCTTT.

About this clone: Within the sample, other DNA sequences also encode this same CDR3. The genes are TRBV6-6 and TRBJ2-2; possible D gene TRBD1, 6 bases. V lost 8 bases and J lost 0, with 16 bases in between. Germline lookup yields CDR1 MNHNY and CDR2 SVGAGI (reference sequence). The CDR3 covers 16 residues. Written as DNA, the CDR3 is TGTGCCAGCCTCTTCGCTCAGGGGACGAACACCGGGGAGCTGTTTTTT. Translation gives CASLFAQGTNTGELFF.

This clone was seen a few times. Distinct nucleotide sequences in the sample also encode this CDR3. CDR3 loop: CAWSVGAGANVLTF. DNA of the CDR3: TGTGCCTGGAGTGTAGGGGCTGGGGCCAACGTCCTGACTTTC. The gene calls are TRBV30 and TRBJ2-6, with D maybe TRBD1 (5 bases). The CDR3 runs to 14 residues. CDR1 GTSNPN and CDR2 SVGIG come from the germline V gene (reference sequence). Trimming cost V 0 bases and J 2 bases, with 5 bases left between them.

The gene calls are TRBV7-9 and TRBJ2-2, with D possibly being TRBD2 (6 bases). The germline CDR1 and CDR2 sequences are SEHNR and FQNEAQ (reference sequence). The CDR3 consists of 15 residues. V dropped 4 bases and J dropped 0 bases, with 9 bases sitting between them. CDR3 nucleotide sequence: TGTGCCAGCAGCTCGACTAGGGCGAACACCGGGGAGCTGTTTTTT. This gives the protein CASSSTRANTGELFF.

The chain carries TRBV7-2 and TRBJ2-1; 9 nucleotides line up with TRBD2. In germline, CDR1 is SGHTA, CDR2 FQGNSA. The CDR3 extends over 15 amino acids. V lost 3 bases to trimming and J lost 4 bases; unmatched junction nucleotides: 4. The CDR3 DNA reads as TGTGCCAGCAGCTTGACTAGCGGAGTATACAATGAGCAGTTCTTC. Residues: CASSLTSGVYNEQFF.

The rearrangement joins TRBV18 to TRBJ1-1, with D perhaps matching TRBD1 (6 bases). Germline lookup yields CDR1 KGHSH and CDR2 LQKENI. The CDR3 loop spans 13 amino acids. Trimming cost V 3 bases and J 6 bases, with 11 bases left between them. The CDR3 loop is CASSPGTTSEAFF. CDR3 DNA sequence: TGTGCCAGCTCACCCGGGACAACCTCTGAAGCTTTCTTT.

This clone occurred a few times. The chain carries TRBV21-1 and TRBJ2-7; the table's D call of TRBD1 was not tested on the DNA. TRBV21-1 is a recognized pseudogene. This CDR3 is 16 amino acids long. CDR3 nucleotide sequence: TGTGCCAGCAGGCAACCCCCAGGGGGACCTTCCTACGAGCAGTACTTC. Encoded protein: CASRQPPGGPSYEQYF.

The rearrangement joins TRBV15 to TRBJ2-2; unclear D gene. The CDR3 length is 15 residues. Per germline, CDR1 LNHNV and CDR2 YYDKDF (reference sequence). Deletions cut 0 bases from V and 3 bases from J, with 8 bases between. In DNA, the CDR3 is TGTGCCACCAGCAGAGATCTCGGAGACACCGGGGAGCTGTTTTTT. Its translation is CATSRDLGDTGELFF.

A few counts support this clone. The chain recombines TRBV6-6 with TRBJ1-1; D unclear. The V and J ends lost 5 bases and 0 bases respectively, with 13 bases between them. Per the germline V gene, CDR1 is MNHNY and CDR2 is SVGAGI (reference sequence). The CDR3 contains 15 residues. In nucleotides, the CDR3 is TGTGCCAGCAGTCCACCCCGGGGTTTGAACACTGAAGCTTTCTTT. Its translation: CASSPPRGLNTEAFF.

The chain carries TRBV5-4 and TRBJ2-5, with TRBD2 matching over 10 bases. Germline trimming cut 2 bases from V and 5 bases from J; bases unmatched to any gene: 9. The CDR3 has 16 residues. Germline V gene lookup returns CDR1 SGHNT and CDR2 YYREEE (reference sequence). The CDR3, as DNA: TGTGCCAGCAGCTTAAGGAGCGGGAGGGCCGAGGAGACCCAGTACTTC. This translates into CASSLRSGRAEETQYF.

The chain employs TRBV7-9 and TRBJ1-2; maybe TRBD1 (6 bases). V lost 4 bases, J lost 7 bases, and 16 bases lay in between. CDR1 SEHNR and CDR2 FQNEAQ come from the germline V gene (reference sequence). CDR3 size: 14 residues. In nucleotides, the CDR3 is TGTGCCAGCAGCTCCGACAGGTATATCGGTGGCTACACCTTC. This encodes CASSSDRYIGGYTF.

The CDR3 DNA is TGTGCCAGCAGCAATAGCGGGGCTAGCACAGATACGCAGTATTTT. Protein: CASSNSGASTDTQYF. This chain joins TRBV9 and TRBJ2-3; 8 bases match TRBD2. Germline loops: CDR1 SGDLS, CDR2 YYNGEE. After removal of 4 bases from V and 0 bases from J, the junction contained 4 bases not matched to a gene. This CDR3 has 15 residues.

The rearrangement links TRBV6-5 to TRBJ1-3; 7 nucleotides agree with TRBD1. The germline CDR1 and CDR2 sequences are MNHEY and SVGAGI. V shed 2 bases, J shed 2 bases, and the junction held 6 bases outside the gene matches. The CDR3 runs to 16 residues. In nucleotides, the CDR3 is TGTGCCAGCAGTTACCTTGACAGGGTTGCTGGAAACACCATATATTTT. Translating gives CASSYLDRVAGNTIYF.

V usage is TRBV5-1 and J usage is TRBJ1-1; possibly TRBD1 for D (6 bases). The CDR3 consists of 17 residues. V was shortened by 3 bases and J by 1 base, with 19 bases between the two germline ends. CDR1 and CDR2 from the germline V gene are SGHRS and YFSETQ. The CDR3, as DNA: TGCGCCAGCAGCTCGTCTATGAAACAGGGTTGGAACACTGAAGCTTTCTTT. Translated: CASSSSMKQGWNTEAFF.

This clone came up a few times. The chain joins TRBV25-1 to TRBJ1-5; the match to TRBD1 covers 7 bases. Trimming cost V 3 bases and J 4 bases; bases outside gene matches: 6. The germline V gene has CDR1 MGHDK and CDR2 SYGVNS. CDR3 size: 15 residues. The chain's CDR3 is CASSDDRVLNQPQHF. CDR3 in DNA: TGTGCCAGCAGTGATGACAGGGTTTTAAATCAGCCCCAGCATTTT.

This clone was counted between two and nine times. The V call is TRBV7-6, the J call TRBJ2-1; tentative D call: TRBD2 (5 bases). Trimming took 5 bases from V and 6 from J, leaving 17 bases between them. The CDR3 runs 15 residues. Germline-derived CDR1 and CDR2 are SGHVS and FNYEAQ. The CDR3 protein is CASSPTATRGNEQFF. The CDR3, as DNA: TGTGCCAGCAGCCCCACAGCGACCCGGGGCAATGAGCAGTTCTTC.

This clone appeared a few times. The chain joins TRBV5-6 to TRBJ2-5; 7 nucleotides line up with TRBD2. This CDR3 is built from 16 residues. The trim removed 2 bases at V and 1 base at J, leaving 8 bases unmatched. Germline-derived CDR1 and CDR2 are SGHDT and YYEEEE. The CDR3, as DNA: TGTGCCAGCAGCTTCCTTATGGGGGGGGTCCAAGAGACCCAGTACTTC. Protein sequence: CASSFLMGGVQETQYF.